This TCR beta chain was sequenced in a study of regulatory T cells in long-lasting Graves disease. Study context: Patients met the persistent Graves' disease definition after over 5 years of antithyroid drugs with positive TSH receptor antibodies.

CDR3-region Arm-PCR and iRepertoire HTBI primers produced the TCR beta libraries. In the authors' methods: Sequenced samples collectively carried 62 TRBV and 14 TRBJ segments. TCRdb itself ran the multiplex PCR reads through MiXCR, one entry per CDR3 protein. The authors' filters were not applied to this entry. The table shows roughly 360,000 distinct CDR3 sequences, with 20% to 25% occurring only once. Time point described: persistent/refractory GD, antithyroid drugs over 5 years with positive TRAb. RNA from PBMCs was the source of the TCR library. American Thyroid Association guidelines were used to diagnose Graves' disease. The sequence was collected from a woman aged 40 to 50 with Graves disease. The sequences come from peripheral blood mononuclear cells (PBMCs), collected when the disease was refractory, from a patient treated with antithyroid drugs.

Written as DNA, the CDR3 is TGCAGCGTGCGTTATGACGGGGATTCACCCCTCCACTTT. Translating it yields CSVRYDGDSPLHF. This chain joins TRBV29-1 and TRBJ1-6, with no clear D. The CDR3 covers 13 residues. Germline CDR1 is SQVTM and CDR2 is ANQGSEA. V shed 6 bases and J shed 8 bases, with 14 bases lying between them. The whole variable domain, filled in from reference TRBV29-1 and TRBJ1-6, reads SAVISQKPSRDICQRGTSLTIQCQVDSQVTMMFWYRQQPGQSLTLIATANQGSEATYESGFVIDKFPISRPNLTFSTLTVSNMSPEDSSIYLCSVRYDGDSPLHFGNGTRLTVT.